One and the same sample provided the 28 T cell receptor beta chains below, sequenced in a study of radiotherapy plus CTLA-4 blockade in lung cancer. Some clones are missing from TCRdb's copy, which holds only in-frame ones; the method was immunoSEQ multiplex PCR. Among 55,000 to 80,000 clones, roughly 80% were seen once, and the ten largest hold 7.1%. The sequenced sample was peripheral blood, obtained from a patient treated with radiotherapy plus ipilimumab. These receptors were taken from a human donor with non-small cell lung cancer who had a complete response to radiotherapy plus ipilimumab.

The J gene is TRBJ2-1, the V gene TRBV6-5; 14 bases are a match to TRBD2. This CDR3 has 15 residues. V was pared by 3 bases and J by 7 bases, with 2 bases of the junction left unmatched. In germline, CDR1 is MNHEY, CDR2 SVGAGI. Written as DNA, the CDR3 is TGTGCCAGCAGTTATGGGACTAGCGGGAGAAATGAGCAGTTCTTC. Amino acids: CASSYGTSGRNEQFF.

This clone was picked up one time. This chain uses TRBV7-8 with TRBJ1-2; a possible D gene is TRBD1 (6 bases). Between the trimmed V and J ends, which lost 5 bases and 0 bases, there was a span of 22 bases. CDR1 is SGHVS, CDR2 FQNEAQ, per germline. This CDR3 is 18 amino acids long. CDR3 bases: TGTGCCAGCAGCCCAGGGGTCGGTTCGGGGGCCGCTAACTATGGCTACACCTTC. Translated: CASSPGVGSGAANYGYTF.

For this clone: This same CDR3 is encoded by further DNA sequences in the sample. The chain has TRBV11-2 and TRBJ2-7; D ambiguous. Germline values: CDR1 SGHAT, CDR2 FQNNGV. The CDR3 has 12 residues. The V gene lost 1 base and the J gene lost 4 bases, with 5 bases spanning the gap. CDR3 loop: CASSLGVYEQYF. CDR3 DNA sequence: TGTGCCAGCAGCTTAGGAGTGTACGAGCAGTACTTC.

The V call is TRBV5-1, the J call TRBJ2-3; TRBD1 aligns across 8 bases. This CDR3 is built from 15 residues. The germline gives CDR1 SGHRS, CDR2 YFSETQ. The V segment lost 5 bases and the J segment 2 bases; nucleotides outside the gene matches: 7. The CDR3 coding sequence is TGCGCCAGCAGGCGGACAGGGCTGGTCACAGATACGCAGTATTTT. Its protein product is CASRRTGLVTDTQYF.

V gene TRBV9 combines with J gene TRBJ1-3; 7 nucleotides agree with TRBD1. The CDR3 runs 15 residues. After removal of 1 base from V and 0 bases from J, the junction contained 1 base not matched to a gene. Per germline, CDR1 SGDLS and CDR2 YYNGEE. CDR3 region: CASSVTGVSGNTIYF. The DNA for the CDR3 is TGTGCCAGCAGCGTAACAGGGGTCTCTGGAAACACCATATATTTT.

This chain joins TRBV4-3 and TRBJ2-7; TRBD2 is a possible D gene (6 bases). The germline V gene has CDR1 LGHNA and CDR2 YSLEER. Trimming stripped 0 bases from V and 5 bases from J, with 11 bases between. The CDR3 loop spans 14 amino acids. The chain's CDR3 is CASSQEREANEQYF. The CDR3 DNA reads TGCGCCAGCAGCCAAGAGAGGGAGGCCAACGAGCAGTACTTC.

As DNA, the CDR3 is TGTGCCAGCAGCCCCTCGGCCGGGCCAATAGCTTTCTTT. Its protein product is CASSPSAGPIAFF. V gene TRBV7-2 combines with J gene TRBJ1-1; the D is unclear. Trimming stripped 5 bases from V and 10 bases from J, with 17 bases between. CDR3 length: 13 residues. Per the germline V gene, CDR1 is SGHTA and CDR2 is FQGNSA.

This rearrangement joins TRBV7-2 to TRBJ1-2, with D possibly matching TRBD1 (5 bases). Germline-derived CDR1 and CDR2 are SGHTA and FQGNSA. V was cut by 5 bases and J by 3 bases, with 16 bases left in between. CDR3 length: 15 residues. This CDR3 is CASSARPGSDYGYTF. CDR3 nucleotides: TGTGCCAGCAGCGCTAGACCAGGGTCGGACTATGGCTACACCTTC.

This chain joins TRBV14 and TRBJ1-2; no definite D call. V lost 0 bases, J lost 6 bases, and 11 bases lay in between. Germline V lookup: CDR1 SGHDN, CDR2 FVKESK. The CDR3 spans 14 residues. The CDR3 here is CASSQDFTAHGYTF. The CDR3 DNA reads TGTGCCAGCAGCCAAGATTTTACAGCCCATGGCTACACCTTC. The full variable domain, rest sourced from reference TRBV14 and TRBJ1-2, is EAGVTQFPSHSVIEKGQTVTLRCDPISGHDNLYWYRRVMGKEIKFLLHFVKESKQDESGMPNNRFLAERTGGTYSTLKVQPAELEDSGVYFCASSQDFTAHGYTFGSGTRLTVV.

DNA for the CDR3: TGCGCCAGCAGCTTGGTGACAGGGAGCACTGAAGCTTTCTTT. Amino acid sequence: CASSLVTGSTEAFF. The chain has TRBV5-1 and TRBJ1-1; 7 bases match TRBD1. The germline gives CDR1 SGHRS, CDR2 YFSETQ. The CDR3 extends over 14 amino acids. J lost 4 bases, V lost 0 bases, and 3 bases had no gene match.

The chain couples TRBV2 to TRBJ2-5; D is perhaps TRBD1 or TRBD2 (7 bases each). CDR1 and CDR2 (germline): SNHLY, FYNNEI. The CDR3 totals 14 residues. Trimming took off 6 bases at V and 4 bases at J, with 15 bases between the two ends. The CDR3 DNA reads TGTGCCAGCAGCAACAGGGGAGGGGGAGAGACCCAGTACTTC. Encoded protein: CASSNRGGGETQYF.

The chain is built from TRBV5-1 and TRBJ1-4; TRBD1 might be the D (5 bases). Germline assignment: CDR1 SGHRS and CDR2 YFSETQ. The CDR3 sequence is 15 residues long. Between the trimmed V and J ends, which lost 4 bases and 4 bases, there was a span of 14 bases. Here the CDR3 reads CASSPGTFSNEKLFF. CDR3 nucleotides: TGCGCCAGCAGCCCCGGGACTTTTAGTAATGAAAAACTGTTTTTT.

CDR3: CASSYSSSMSYGYTF. CDR3 in DNA: TGTGCCAGCAGTTACTCGAGCAGTATGTCCTATGGCTACACCTTC. This chain uses TRBV6-5 with TRBJ1-2; D not certain. V was trimmed by 0 bases and J by 4 bases, leaving 12 bases between them. The germline V gene has CDR1 MNHEY and CDR2 SVGAGI. The CDR3 runs to 15 residues.

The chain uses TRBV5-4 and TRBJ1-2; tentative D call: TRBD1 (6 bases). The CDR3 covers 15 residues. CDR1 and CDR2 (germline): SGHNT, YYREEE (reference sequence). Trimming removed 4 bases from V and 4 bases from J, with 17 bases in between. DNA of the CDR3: TGTGCCAGCAGCCATACCCAACAGGGATCCTATGGCTACACCTTC. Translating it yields CASSHTQQGSYGYTF.

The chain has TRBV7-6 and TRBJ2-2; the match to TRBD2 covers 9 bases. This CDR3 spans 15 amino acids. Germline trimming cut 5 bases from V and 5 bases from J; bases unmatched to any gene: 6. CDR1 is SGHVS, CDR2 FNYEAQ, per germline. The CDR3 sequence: CASSPRLAVTGELFF. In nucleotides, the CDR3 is TGTGCCAGCAGCCCCCGACTAGCGGTAACCGGGGAGCTGTTTTTT.

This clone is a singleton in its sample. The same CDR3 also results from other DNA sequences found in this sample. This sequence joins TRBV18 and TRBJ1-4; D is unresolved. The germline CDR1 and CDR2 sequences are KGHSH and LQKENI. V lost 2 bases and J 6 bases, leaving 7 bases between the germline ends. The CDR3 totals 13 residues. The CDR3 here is CASSPGNDEKLFF. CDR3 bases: TGTGCCAGCTCACCAGGGAACGATGAAAAACTGTTTTTT.

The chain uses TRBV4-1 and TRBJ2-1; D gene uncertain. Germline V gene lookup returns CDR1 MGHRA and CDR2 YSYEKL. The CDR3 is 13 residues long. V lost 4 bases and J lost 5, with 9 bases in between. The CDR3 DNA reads TGCGCCAGCAGCCCCGGTCGCAACAATGAGCAGTTCTTC. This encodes CASSPGRNNEQFF.

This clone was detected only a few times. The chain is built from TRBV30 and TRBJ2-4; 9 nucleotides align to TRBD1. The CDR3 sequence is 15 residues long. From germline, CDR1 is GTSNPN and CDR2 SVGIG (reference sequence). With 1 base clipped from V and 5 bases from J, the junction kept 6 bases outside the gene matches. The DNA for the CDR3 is TGTGCCTGGAGTGAGGGGACAGGGCAACAAAACATTCAGTACTTC. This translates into CAWSEGTGQQNIQYF.

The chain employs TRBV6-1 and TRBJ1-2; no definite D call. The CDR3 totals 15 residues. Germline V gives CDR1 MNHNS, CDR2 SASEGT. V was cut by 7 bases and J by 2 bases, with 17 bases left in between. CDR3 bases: TGTGCCAGCACGGCAGAAGGTGTGGGAAACTATGGCTACACCTTC. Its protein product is CASTAEGVGNYGYTF.

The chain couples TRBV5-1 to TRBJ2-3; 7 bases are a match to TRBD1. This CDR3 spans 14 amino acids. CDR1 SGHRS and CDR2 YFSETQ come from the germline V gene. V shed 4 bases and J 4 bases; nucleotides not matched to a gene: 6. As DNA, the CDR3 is TGCGCCAGCAGCGACCGGCAGGGGGCAGATACGCAGTATTTT. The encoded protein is CASSDRQGADTQYF.

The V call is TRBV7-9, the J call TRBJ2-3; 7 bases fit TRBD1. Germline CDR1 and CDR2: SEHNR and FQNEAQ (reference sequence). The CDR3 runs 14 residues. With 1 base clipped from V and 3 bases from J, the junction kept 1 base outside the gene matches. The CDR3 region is CASSLVTGTDTQYF. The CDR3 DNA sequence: TGTGCCAGCAGCTTAGTGACAGGGACAGATACGCAGTATTTT.

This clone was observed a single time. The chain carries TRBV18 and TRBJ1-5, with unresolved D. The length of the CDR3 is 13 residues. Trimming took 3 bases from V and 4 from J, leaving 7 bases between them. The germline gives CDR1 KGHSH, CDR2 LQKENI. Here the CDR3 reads CASSPAGNQPQHF. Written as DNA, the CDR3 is TGTGCCAGCTCACCTGCGGGGAATCAGCCCCAGCATTTT.

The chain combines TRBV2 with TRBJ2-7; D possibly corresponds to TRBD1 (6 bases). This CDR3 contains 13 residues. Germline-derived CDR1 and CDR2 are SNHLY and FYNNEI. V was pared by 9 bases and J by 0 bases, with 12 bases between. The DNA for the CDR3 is TGTGCCAGTATGACAGGTTCCTCCTACGAGCAGTACTTC. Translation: CASMTGSSYEQYF.

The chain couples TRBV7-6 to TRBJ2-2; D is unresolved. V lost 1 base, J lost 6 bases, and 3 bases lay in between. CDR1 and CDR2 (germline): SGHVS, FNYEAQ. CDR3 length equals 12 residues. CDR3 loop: CASSLDAGELFF. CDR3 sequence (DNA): TGTGCCAGCAGCTTAGACGCCGGGGAGCTGTTTTTT.

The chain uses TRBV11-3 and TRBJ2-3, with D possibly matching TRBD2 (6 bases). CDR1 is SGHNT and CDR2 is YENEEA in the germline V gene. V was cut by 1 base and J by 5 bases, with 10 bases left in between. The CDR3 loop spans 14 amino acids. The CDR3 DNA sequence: TGTGCCAGCAGCTTAGCGGGAGCGGTAGATACGCAGTATTTT. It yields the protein CASSLAGAVDTQYF.

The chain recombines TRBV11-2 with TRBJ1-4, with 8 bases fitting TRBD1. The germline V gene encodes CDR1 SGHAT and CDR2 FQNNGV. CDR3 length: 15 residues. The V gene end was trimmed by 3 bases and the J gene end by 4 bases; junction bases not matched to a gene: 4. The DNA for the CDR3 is TGTGCCAGCAGCTTCGGGACAGGCATTAATGAAAAACTGTTTTTT. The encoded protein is CASSFGTGINEKLFF.

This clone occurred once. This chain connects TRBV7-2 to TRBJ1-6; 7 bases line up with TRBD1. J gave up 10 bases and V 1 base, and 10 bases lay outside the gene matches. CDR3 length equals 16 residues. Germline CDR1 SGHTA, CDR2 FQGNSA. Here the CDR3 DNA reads TGTGCCAGCAGCTTAGGGACAGGAGCGTCCGGATCACCCCTCCACTTT. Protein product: CASSLGTGASGSPLHF.

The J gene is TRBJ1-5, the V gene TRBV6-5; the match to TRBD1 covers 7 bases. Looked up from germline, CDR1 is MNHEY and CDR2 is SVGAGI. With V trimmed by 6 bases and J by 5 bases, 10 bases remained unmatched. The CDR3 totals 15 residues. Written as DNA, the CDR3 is TGTGCCAGCAGGTATACAACAGGGGAAGATCAGCCCCAGCATTTT. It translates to CASRYTTGEDQPQHF.